This T cell receptor beta chain was sequenced for a study of early stage breast cancer tumors. Study information: ER+/PR+/HER2- status applied to about 80% of the 16 invasive breast tumors.

The CDR3 has 15 residues. The germline CDR1 and CDR2 sequences are MNHNS and SASEGT. Trimming removed 3 bases from V and 4 bases from J; junction bases left unmatched: 1. TCRdb's copy holds only in-frame clones and misses some; the assay was immunoSEQ multiplex PCR. In the table there are 60,000 to 75,000 clones, 80% of which are singletons. Study observations and caveats: Most shared enriched TCRB sequences were commonly generated ones. Compared with adjacent normal breast tissue, tumors showed approximately 2.5-fold greater T cell density and higher clonality.

Concerning this clone itself: The target antigen is unknown.

Material: blood. The rearrangement uses TRBV6-1 and TRBJ2-1; 12 nucleotides line up with TRBD2. The clonotype comes from a person aged 35 to 50 with breast cancer. The CDR3 DNA reads as TGTGCCAGCAGTGAGACTAGCGGGAGTTACAATGAGCAGTTCTTC. Translating it yields CASSETSGSYNEQFF.